These T cell receptor beta chains were read from a single sample in a study of shared clonotypes between healthy human individuals. Repertoires were generated with immunoSEQ multiplex PCR, while TCRdb's copy carries only in-frame clones and drops some. The sample contains around 2,000,000 clones, 90% to 95% of which appear only once. Sequencing was carried out using naive CD4+ T cells sorted from blood. These TCRs come from a man aged 18 to 35 in good health. CDR3s include the opening cysteine and the closing phenylalanine or tryptophan. Each record gives: clone size, V gene, J gene, D gene, CDR3 protein, CDR3 DNA. D genes are given only for firm matches. Rows may omit the clone size; those that give it use once, few, many or a size class.

abundance: .
v_gene: TRBV2
j_gene: TRBJ2-7
d_gene: .
CDR3aa: CASSYTVSGEWNGYEQYF
CDR3nt: TGTGCCAGCAGTTATACGGTTTCAGGGGAATGGAACGGCTACGAGCAGTACTTC

abundance: .
v_gene: TRBV10-3
j_gene: TRBJ1-2
d_gene: .
CDR3aa: CAISEDVGPVNYGYTF
CDR3nt: TGTGCCATCAGTGAGGATGTCGGCCCAGTTAACTATGGCTACACCTTC

abundance: .
v_gene: TRBV5-1
j_gene: TRBJ1-2
d_gene: TRBD1
CDR3aa: CASSSGGDYGYTF
CDR3nt: TGCGCCAGCAGTTCAGGGGGCGACTATGGCTACACCTTC

abundance: .
v_gene: TRBV18
j_gene: TRBJ2-1
d_gene: TRBD1
CDR3aa: CASSSIGQGSNEQFF
CDR3nt: TGTGCCAGCTCCTCGATCGGACAGGGAAGCAATGAGCAGTTCTTC

abundance: .
v_gene: TRBV5-6
j_gene: TRBJ1-4
d_gene: TRBD1
CDR3aa: CASSARGQGYEKLFF
CDR3nt: TGTGCCAGCAGTGCGAGGGGACAGGGGTATGAAAAACTGTTTTTT

abundance: .
v_gene: TRBV9
j_gene: TRBJ1-5
d_gene: .
CDR3aa: CASSVDMTQPQHF
CDR3nt: TGTGCCAGCAGCGTAGACATGACCCAGCCCCAGCATTTT

abundance: once
v_gene: TRBV4-1
j_gene: TRBJ1-1
d_gene: .
CDR3aa: CASSQDQHSLWGAFF
CDR3nt: TGCGCCAGCAGCCAAGATCAGCACAGCTTATGGGGAGCTTTCTTT

abundance: .
v_gene: TRBV7-9
j_gene: TRBJ1-2
d_gene: .
CDR3aa: CASSLAPTAYGYTF
CDR3nt: TGTGCCAGCAGCTTAGCTCCGACAGCCTATGGCTACACCTTC

abundance: few
v_gene: TRBV4-2
j_gene: TRBJ2-7
d_gene: .
CDR3aa: CASTPEGAGPSEQYF
CDR3nt: TGTGCCAGCACCCCCGAGGGAGCTGGGCCCAGCGAGCAGTACTTC

abundance: .
v_gene: TRBV28
j_gene: TRBJ1-6
d_gene: .
CDR3aa: CASSSDAIITPLHF
CDR3nt: TGTGCCAGCAGTTCGGACGCTATAATTACACCCCTCCACTTT

abundance: .
v_gene: TRBV30
j_gene: TRBJ2-1
d_gene: .
CDR3aa: CAWIRDFRNNEQFF
CDR3nt: TGTGCCTGGATAAGGGACTTTCGGAACAATGAGCAGTTCTTC

abundance: .
v_gene: TRBV30
j_gene: TRBJ2-3
d_gene: TRBD2
CDR3aa: CAWSPGGSRDTQYF
CDR3nt: TGTGCCTGGTCCCCCGGGGGGTCGCGGGATACGCAGTATTTT

abundance: .
v_gene: TRBV5-1
j_gene: TRBJ1-1
d_gene: .
CDR3aa: CASSQGQSNTEAFF
CDR3nt: TGCGCCAGCAGCCAAGGACAATCGAACACTGAAGCTTTCTTT

abundance: once
v_gene: TRBV18
j_gene: TRBJ2-7
d_gene: .
CDR3aa: CASSPQRSSYEQYF
CDR3nt: TGTGCCAGCTCACCACAACGTTCCTCCTACGAGCAGTACTTC

abundance: .
v_gene: TRBV4-1
j_gene: TRBJ2-6
d_gene: .
CDR3aa: CASSQGGPGANVLTF
CDR3nt: TGCGCCAGCAGCCAGGGGGGGCCTGGGGCCAACGTCCTGACTTTC

abundance: once
v_gene: TRBV6-5
j_gene: TRBJ2-5
d_gene: .
CDR3aa: CATSRGLYQETQYF
CDR3nt: TGTGCCACCTCGAGAGGGCTGTACCAAGAGACCCAGTACTTC

abundance: .
v_gene: TRBV5-1
j_gene: TRBJ1-3
d_gene: .
CDR3aa: CASSPGSTAGNTIYF
CDR3nt: TGCGCCAGCAGCCCGGGTTCTACTGCTGGAAACACCATATATTTT

abundance: .
v_gene: TRBV29-1
j_gene: TRBJ2-5
d_gene: .
CDR3aa: CSALGGETQYF
CDR3nt: TGCAGCGCCCTTGGAGGTGAGACCCAGTACTTC

abundance: .
v_gene: TRBV5-1
j_gene: TRBJ1-1
d_gene: .
CDR3aa: CASSLTLEQGEPDF
CDR3nt: TGCGCCAGCAGCTTGACGTTGGAACAGGGCGAGCCAGATTTT

abundance: once
v_gene: TRBV10-2
j_gene: TRBJ1-1
d_gene: .
CDR3aa: CASSETRDTEAFF
CDR3nt: TGCGCCAGCAGTGAGACCCGGGACACTGAAGCTTTCTTT

abundance: .
v_gene: TRBV15
j_gene: TRBJ2-7
d_gene: .
CDR3aa: CATSRDSYEQYF
CDR3nt: TGTGCCACCAGCAGAGACTCCTACGAGCAGTACTTC

abundance: .
v_gene: TRBV11-2
j_gene: TRBJ2-3
d_gene: .
CDR3aa: CASSSGQGGAFTDTQYF
CDR3nt: TGTGCCAGCAGCTCCGGGCAGGGAGGAGCGTTTACAGATACGCAGTATTTT

abundance: .
v_gene: TRBV28
j_gene: TRBJ1-1
d_gene: .
CDR3aa: CASSIPGGMNTEAFF
CDR3nt: TGTGCCAGCAGTATCCCGGGGGGCATGAACACTGAAGCTTTCTTT